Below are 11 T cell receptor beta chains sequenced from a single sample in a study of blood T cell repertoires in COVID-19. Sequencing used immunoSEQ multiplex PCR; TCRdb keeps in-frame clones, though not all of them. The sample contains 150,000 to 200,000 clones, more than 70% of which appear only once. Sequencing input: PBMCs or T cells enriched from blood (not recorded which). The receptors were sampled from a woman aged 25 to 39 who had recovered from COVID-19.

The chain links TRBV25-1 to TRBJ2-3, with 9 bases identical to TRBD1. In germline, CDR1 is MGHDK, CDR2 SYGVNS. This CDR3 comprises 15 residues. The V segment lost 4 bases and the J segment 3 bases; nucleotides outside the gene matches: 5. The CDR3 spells CASSGRQGGTDTQYF. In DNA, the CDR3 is TGTGCCAGCAGTGGGAGACAGGGGGGAACAGATACGCAGTATTTT.

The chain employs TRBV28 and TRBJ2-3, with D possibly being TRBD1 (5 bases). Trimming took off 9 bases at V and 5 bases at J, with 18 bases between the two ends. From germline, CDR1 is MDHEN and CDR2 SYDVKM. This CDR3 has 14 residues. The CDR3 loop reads CASSWGAAGDTQYF. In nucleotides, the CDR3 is TGTGCCAGTTCTTGGGGCGCGGCAGGAGATACGCAGTATTTT.

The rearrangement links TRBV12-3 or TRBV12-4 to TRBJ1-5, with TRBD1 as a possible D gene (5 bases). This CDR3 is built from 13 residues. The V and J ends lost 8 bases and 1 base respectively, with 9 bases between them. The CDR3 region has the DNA TGTGCCAGCGCGGGGCTAAGCAATCAGCCCCAGCATTTT. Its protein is CASAGLSNQPQHF.

This chain's CDR3 is CASSLGTHVYNSPLHF. The CDR3, as DNA: TGCGCCAGCAGCTTGGGAACACATGTATATAATTCACCCCTCCACTTT. The chain carries TRBV5-1 and TRBJ1-6; D gene unclear. This CDR3 contains 16 residues. Germline V gives CDR1 SGHRS, CDR2 YFSETQ. V lost 0 bases, J lost 4 bases, and 11 bases lay in between.

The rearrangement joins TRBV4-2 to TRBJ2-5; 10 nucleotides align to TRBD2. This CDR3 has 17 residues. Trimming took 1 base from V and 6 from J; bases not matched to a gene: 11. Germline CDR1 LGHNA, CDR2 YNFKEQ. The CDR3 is CASSQGGGAGGLKTQYF. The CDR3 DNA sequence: TGTGCCAGCAGCCAAGGAGGTGGAGCGGGAGGGCTAAAGACCCAGTACTTC.

As DNA, the CDR3 is TGTGCCAGCAGCGACTGGGACAGGAAGGCCGGGGAGCTGTTTTTT. Amino acids: CASSDWDRKAGELFF. The V call is TRBV2, the J call TRBJ2-2; 8 bases are shared with TRBD1. The CDR3 runs to 15 residues. V trimming: 6 bases; J trimming: 6 bases; junction bases outside the gene matches: 9. Germline CDR1 SNHLY, CDR2 FYNNEI.

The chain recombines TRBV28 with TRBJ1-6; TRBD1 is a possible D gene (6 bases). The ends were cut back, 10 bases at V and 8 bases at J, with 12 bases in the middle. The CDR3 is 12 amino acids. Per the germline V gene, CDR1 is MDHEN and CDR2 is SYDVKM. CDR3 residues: CATRGGDSPLHF. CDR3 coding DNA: TGTGCCACCCGGGGGGGCGATTCACCCCTCCACTTT. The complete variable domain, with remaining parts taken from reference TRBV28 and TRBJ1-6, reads DVKVTQSSRYLVKRTGEKVFLECVQDMDHENMFWYRQDPGLGLRLIYFSYDVKMKEKGDIPEGYSVSREKKERFSLILESASTNQTSMYLCATRGGDSPLHFGNGTRLTVT.

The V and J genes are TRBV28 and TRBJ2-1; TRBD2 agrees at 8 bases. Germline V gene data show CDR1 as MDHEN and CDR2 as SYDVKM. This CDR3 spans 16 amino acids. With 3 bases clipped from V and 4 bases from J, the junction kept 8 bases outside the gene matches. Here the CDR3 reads CASSFDGTRHYNEQFF. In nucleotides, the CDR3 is TGTGCCAGCAGTTTTGACGGGACTAGACATTACAATGAGCAGTTCTTC. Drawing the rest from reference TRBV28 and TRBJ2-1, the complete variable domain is DVKVTQSSRYLVKRTGEKVFLECVQDMDHENMFWYRQDPGLGLRLIYFSYDVKMKEKGDIPEGYSVSREKKERFSLILESASTNQTSMYLCASSFDGTRHYNEQFFGPGTRLTVL.

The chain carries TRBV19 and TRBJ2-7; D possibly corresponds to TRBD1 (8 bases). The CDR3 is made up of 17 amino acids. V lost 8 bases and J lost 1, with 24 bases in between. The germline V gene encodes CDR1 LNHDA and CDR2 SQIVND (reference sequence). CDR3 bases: TGTGCCAGTCGCCTACAGGGGGGGATAGCTGGGTCCTACGAGCAGTACTTC. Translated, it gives CASRLQGGIAGSYEQYF.

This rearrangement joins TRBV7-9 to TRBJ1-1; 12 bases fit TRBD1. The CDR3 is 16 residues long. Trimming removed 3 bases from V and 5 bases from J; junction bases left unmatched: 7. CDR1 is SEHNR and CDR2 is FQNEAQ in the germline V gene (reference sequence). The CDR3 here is CASSFSGTGGLTEAFF. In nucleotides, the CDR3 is TGTGCCAGCAGCTTTTCCGGGACAGGGGGCTTAACTGAAGCTTTCTTT. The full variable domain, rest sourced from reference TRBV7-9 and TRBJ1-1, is DTGVSQNPRHKITKRGQNVTFRCDPISEHNRLYWYRQTLGQGPEFLTYFQNEAQLEKSRLLSDRFSAERPKGSFSTLEIQRTEQGDSAMYLCASSFSGTGGLTEAFFGQGTRLTVV.

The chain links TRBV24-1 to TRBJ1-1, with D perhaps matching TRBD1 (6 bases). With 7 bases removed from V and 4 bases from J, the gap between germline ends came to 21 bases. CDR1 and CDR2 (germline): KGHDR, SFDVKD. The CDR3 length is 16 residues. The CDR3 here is CATRGAGGGAGTEAFF. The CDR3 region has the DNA TGTGCCACCAGAGGGGCCGGCGGGGGCGCTGGCACTGAAGCTTTCTTT.